This T cell receptor (beta chain) was recorded in a study of T cell responses to AZD1222 COVID-19 vaccine (dated by TCRdb to the early 2020s). For the wider study: AZD1222 recipients with second doses at about 4 weeks or about 12 weeks were pooled, because spike-specific TCR depth and breadth did not differ between schedules. Trial participants were enrolled by age into 18-55, 56-69 and 70-plus year subgroups, with around 140, 26 and 57 TCR-sequenced participants respectively. TCR sequencing was performed for some 250 trial participants, of whom about 200 were given two doses of AZD1222 and around 26 were given two doses of MenACWY control vaccine. Paper-wide results and their limitations: In the small 56-69-year group, the increase in depth fell short of significance, most likely because of low power. Epitopes outside the regions mutated in the B.1.351 and B.1.1.7 variants were reportedly recognized by nearly half of the unique spike-specific TCRs. The whole spike protein was spanned by vaccine-associated CD4 TCRs, and dominant responses were seen in regions 160-218 and 743-854. Spike-specific TCR breadth and depth rose significantly after two AZD1222 doses compared with day 0 and with MenACWY recipients. Participants were mostly white British and included more females than males, and it was suggested by the authors that clonal diversity may have been underestimated. Conclusions about previously exposed vaccinees are limited, since just five or six AZD1222 recipients were seropositive for SARS-CoV-2 at baseline. No day 14 peak-response samples were available, so repertoires were characterized only after the peak T cell response.

The CDR3 regions of human TCRbeta chains were analyzed by immunosequencing. The study's processing was this. Repertoire TCRs were checked for matches against a reference library of SARS-CoV-2-specific TCRs that had been generated using the MIRA antigen-specificity platform. Breadth was defined as the fraction of unique TCRs that were SARS-CoV-2-associated, and depth was defined as the fraction of total T cells that were SARS-CoV-2-associated. Using the MIRA data, each spike-specific TCR was assigned both to the spike region to which the TCR was reactive and to a CD4 or CD8 class. Log10-transformed breadth and depth values were compared by one-way ANOVA with Sidak's multiple comparisons tests. Entries here come from immuneACCESS through TCRdb and include only in-frame sequences with V and J called. Some clones fail to appear in such tables; in the studies checked, an unresolved V gene covers under half of the shortfall, and the cause of the remainder is unknown. V and J calls and clone size come straight from that table; D and trimming were deduced from the DNA. Recorded for this sample are more than 95,000 clones; almost 90% of them occurred a single time. Together, the top ten hold approximately 10% of the sample.

Points on this clone: The specificity of this receptor is unknown. Qualities for individual bases were not recorded, and no much larger clone is one base off.

What the time point label conveys for this sample: baseline before first vaccination. Samples from vaccinated people were obtained from the UK trials COV001 and COV002, which included a single-blind randomized controlled phase 2/3 trial of AZD1222 (ChAdOx1 nCoV-19) in healthy adults. For TCRbeta chain sequencing, PBMC samples from trial participants were taken at day 0 and at day 28 after the second dose. From cysteine to phenylalanine, the CDR3 is 17 amino acids long. Just CDR3 DNA is preserved here, 51 bases in frame from base 1. The germline V gene encodes CDR1 LGHNA and CDR2 YNFKEQ. V was cut back by 0 bases and J by 1 base, leaving a gap of 15 bases between them.

The material sequenced was peripheral blood, taken on day 0 of AZD1222 vaccination. The V and J segments used are TRBV4-2 and TRBJ2-5; the D segment cannot be called with confidence. This TCR was recovered from an adult in good health. The DNA sequence is as follows: TGTGCCAGCAGCCAAGATGGTGGTTCGGCGGCCCAAGAGACCCAGTACTTC. It translates to CASSQDGGSAAQETQYF.